Presented here are 24 T cell receptor beta chains from one specimen sequenced in a study of Ad26.COV2.S vaccination and SARS-CoV-2 variants. Treatment reported: 15 to 20 received Ad26.COV2.S at low or high dose, single or two shots; roughly five received placebo; per-sample allocation not given. The samples date from day 63 after the first vaccine or placebo injection. Assay used: immunoSEQ multiplex PCR; TCRdb lists only in-frame clones, some missing. The sample consists of 350,000 to 500,000 clones, approximately 89% of them appearing once. The sample was peripheral blood, taken in a trial of Ad26.COV2.S vaccine versus placebo. These receptors were obtained from a person between 18 and 65 years old who received the Ad26.COV2.S COVID-19 vaccine or a placebo.

The gene calls are TRBV7-2 and TRBJ1-3; no clear D gene. V was clipped by 8 bases and J by 0 bases, with 11 bases between them. Germline V gene lookup returns CDR1 SGHTA and CDR2 FQGNSA. The CDR3 sequence is 14 residues long. The CDR3 protein is CASRLQSSGNTIYF. The DNA for the CDR3 is TGTGCCAGCCGTTTACAGAGCTCTGGAAACACCATATATTTT.

The chain combines TRBV7-2 with TRBJ2-5, with 9 bases fitting TRBD2. J was trimmed by 5 bases and V by 1 base; bases with no gene match: 8. Germline V CDR1 and CDR2: SGHTA, FQGNSA. This CDR3 is built from 16 residues. The CDR3 DNA is TGTGCCAGCAGCTTAGGTTCAGCGGGGGGATGGGAGACCCAGTACTTC. Protein: CASSLGSAGGWETQYF. Variable domain in full (rest from reference TRBV7-2 and TRBJ2-5): GAGVSQSPSNKVTEKGKDVELRCDPISGHTALYWYRQSLGQGLEFLIYFQGNSAPDKSGLPSDRFSAERTGGSVSTLTIQRTQQEDSAVYLCASSLGSAGGWETQYFGPGTRLLVL.

This clone was seen only once. The V gene is TRBV3-1 (or the pseudogene TRBV3-2), the J gene TRBJ2-3, with TRBD2 matching 9 bases. This CDR3 is built from 17 residues. The germline V gene encodes CDR1 LGHDT and CDR2 YNNKEL (reference sequence). V shed 3 bases and J 1 base; nucleotides not matched to a gene: 8. In DNA, the CDR3 is TGTGCCAGCAGCCAGTACCCTAGCGGGACTGGCACAGATACGCAGTATTTT. Encoded protein: CASSQYPSGTGTDTQYF.

The chain recombines TRBV12-3 or TRBV12-4 with TRBJ1-2; D remains ambiguous. V gave up 6 bases and J gave up 4 bases, with 12 bases separating them. The CDR3 covers 13 residues. In DNA, the CDR3 is TGTGCCAGCAGGCTTGGCCAGCTCTATGGCTACACCTTC. This encodes CASRLGQLYGYTF.

This clone was recorded once. The V gene is TRBV6-2 or TRBV6-3, the J gene TRBJ2-5; 7 bases line up with TRBD2. Germline-derived CDR1 and CDR2 are MNHEY and SVGEGT. With 2 bases clipped from V and 9 bases from J, the junction kept 15 bases outside the gene matches. This CDR3 spans 16 amino acids. The CDR3 region has the DNA TGTGCCAGCAGTTACCCGCGGGAGACTAACAGAGGGGCCCAGTACTTC. The encoded protein is CASSYPRETNRGAQYF.

The rearrangement joins TRBV5-8 to TRBJ1-5; 7 bases match TRBD1. Germline CDR1 reads SGHTS; CDR2 reads YDEGEE. CDR3 size: 16 residues. V shed 1 base, J shed 7 bases, and the junction held 11 bases outside the gene matches. As DNA, the CDR3 is TGTGCCAGCAGCTTGTCTAGAGGGGGCTTCAGGCAGCCCCAGCATTTT. It yields the protein CASSLSRGGFRQPQHF.

The V gene is TRBV13, the J gene TRBJ2-2, with 10 positions matching TRBD2. The ends lost 3 bases at V and 6 bases at J; junction bases unmatched: 4. This CDR3 is 15 amino acids long. Looked up from germline, CDR1 is PRHDT and CDR2 is FYEKMQ (reference sequence). CDR3 residues: CASSFWLAGAGELFF. The CDR3 region has the DNA TGTGCCAGCAGCTTTTGGCTAGCGGGAGCCGGGGAGCTGTTTTTT.

The chain is built from TRBV5-1 and TRBJ2-1, with 10 nucleotides matching TRBD2. This CDR3 is 15 amino acids long. The J segment lost 5 bases and the V segment lost 4 bases, leaving 6 bases of the junction unmatched. CDR1 is SGHRS, CDR2 YFSETQ, per germline. CDR3 bases: TGCGCCAGCAGCCAGACTAGCGGGTTTAACAATGAGCAGTTCTTC. It is translated as CASSQTSGFNNEQFF.

This chain joins TRBV6-5 and TRBJ1-5, with 8 bases aligning to TRBD1. The CDR3 has 15 amino acids. V was pared by 10 bases and J by 5 bases, with 13 bases of the junction left unmatched. Germline loops: CDR1 MNHEY, CDR2 SVGAGI. CDR3 DNA sequence: TGTGCCACCAAAGGACAGGGTCAACTGGATCAGCCCCAGCATTTT. It yields the protein CATKGQGQLDQPQHF.

This clone appeared a few times. The rearrangement uses TRBV5-4 and TRBJ2-2; TRBD2 matches 16 bases. V was clipped by 4 bases and J by 7 bases; unmatched bases: 10. There are 18 residues in the CDR3. CDR1 is SGHNT, CDR2 YYREEE, per germline (reference sequence). As DNA, the CDR3 is TGTGCCAGCAGCCTCTCCGGGACTAGCGGGGGGGCCCACGGGGAGCTGTTTTTT. It codes for CASSLSGTSGGAHGELFF.

The rearrangement links TRBV19 to TRBJ1-1; D gene ambiguous. The CDR3 loop spans 15 amino acids. The V end lost 3 bases, the J end lost 5 bases, and 16 bases lay between the germline ends. The germline CDR1 and CDR2 sequences are LNHDA and SQIVND (reference sequence). CDR3 DNA: TGTGCCAGTAGTATGCATCGACCCCCGTTTACTGAAGCTTTCTTT. Translation: CASSMHRPPFTEAFF.

This clone was observed once. This sequence joins TRBV5-4 and TRBJ2-1; 9 nucleotides line up with TRBD2. Germline assignment: CDR1 SGHNT and CDR2 YYREEE (reference sequence). The J segment lost 3 bases and the V segment lost 4 bases, leaving 5 bases of the junction unmatched. The CDR3 has 15 amino acids. The CDR3 sequence is CASSETSGNYNEQFF. CDR3 sequence (DNA): TGTGCCAGCAGCGAGACTAGCGGAAACTACAATGAGCAGTTCTTC.

The chain has TRBV5-6 and TRBJ2-2; 7 nucleotides agree with TRBD1. Per the germline V gene, CDR1 is SGHDT and CDR2 is YYEEEE. CDR3 length: 16 residues. V lost 5 bases to trimming and J lost 3 bases; unmatched junction nucleotides: 10. The CDR3 reads CASSYFGQADTGELFF. For the CDR3, the DNA is TGTGCCAGCAGTTATTTTGGACAGGCGGACACCGGGGAGCTGTTTTTT. The complete variable domain, with remaining parts taken from reference TRBV5-6 and TRBJ2-2, reads DAGVTQSPTHLIKTRGQQVTLRCSPKSGHDTVSWYQQALGQGPQFIFQYYEEEERQRGNFPDRFSGHQFPNYSSELNVNALLLGDSALYLCASSYFGQADTGELFFGEGSRLTVL.

The chain is built from TRBV6-5 and TRBJ1-1, with no clear D. The CDR3 totals 12 residues. CDR1 and CDR2 (germline): MNHEY, SVGAGI. V was pared by 5 bases and J by 7 bases, with 11 bases between. CDR3 sequence reads: CASSPYENEAFF. DNA for the CDR3: TGTGCCAGCAGTCCCTATGAGAATGAAGCTTTCTTT.

The gene calls are TRBV9 and TRBJ1-2; a possible D gene is TRBD1 (5 bases). Per the germline V gene, CDR1 is SGDLS and CDR2 is YYNGEE. The CDR3 runs 11 residues. The V end was cut by 10 bases, the J end by 7 bases, with 14 bases between. In nucleotides, the CDR3 is TGTGCCTCTTACGGGGGAGCTGGCTACACCTTC. Amino acid sequence: CASYGGAGYTF. Combining the CDR3 with reference TRBV9 and TRBJ1-2 gives the whole variable domain DSGVTQTPKHLITATGQRVTLRCSPRSGDLSVYWYQQSLDQGLQFLIQYYNGEERAKGNILERFSAQQFPDLHSELNLSSLELGDSALYFCASYGGAGYTFGSGTRLTVV.

The chain links TRBV28 to TRBJ1-2; D possibly corresponds to TRBD1 (6 bases). This CDR3 has 15 amino acids. V lost 6 bases, J lost 4 bases, and 18 bases lay in between. The V gene's germline CDR1 is MDHEN and CDR2 SYDVKM. In nucleotides, the CDR3 is TGTGCCAGCAGGTTAGGGGGGGCAGTAAGCTATGGCTACACCTTC. Its protein is CASRLGGAVSYGYTF.

The chain carries TRBV5-4 and TRBJ1-6; D uncertain. Trimming removed 0 bases from V and 7 bases from J, with 14 bases in between. The CDR3 covers 16 residues. Germline V gene sequence: CDR1 SGHNT, CDR2 YYREEE (reference sequence). CDR3 residues: CASSLAASGPNSPLHF. The CDR3 DNA reads as TGTGCCAGCAGCTTGGCAGCCTCCGGTCCCAATTCACCCCTCCACTTT.

V is TRBV5-6 and J is TRBJ2-5; a weak D match, TRBD2 (7 bases). The V gene's germline CDR1 is SGHDT and CDR2 YYEEEE. V was pared by 0 bases and J by 5 bases, with 14 bases between. The CDR3 contains 15 residues. This chain's CDR3 is CASSLDEGGAETQYF. CDR3 DNA: TGTGCCAGCAGCTTGGATGAGGGGGGGGCGGAGACCCAGTACTTC.

The J gene is TRBJ1-4, the V gene TRBV15, with a tentative D call TRBD1 (5 bases). The germline V and J ends were trimmed by 0 bases and 12 bases, with 14 bases remaining between them. Germline values: CDR1 LNHNV, CDR2 YYDKDF (reference sequence). The CDR3 runs to 14 residues. CDR3 sequence: CATSRERPGGELFF. CDR3 coding DNA: TGTGCCACCAGCAGAGAACGGCCCGGAGGGGAACTGTTTTTT.

The chain is built from TRBV5-4 and TRBJ2-7; D possibly uses TRBD1 or TRBD2 (5 bases each). This CDR3 comprises 14 residues. Trimming pared 3 bases from V and 1 base from J, leaving 11 bases between. Looked up from germline, CDR1 is SGHNT and CDR2 is YYREEE (reference sequence). CDR3 amino acids: CASSSRDGSYEQYF. CDR3 in DNA: TGTGCCAGCAGCTCCCGGGACGGGTCCTACGAGCAGTACTTC.

This rearrangement joins TRBV6-2 or TRBV6-3 to TRBJ1-5; the D is unclear. V was cut by 8 bases and J by 5 bases, with 13 bases left in between. Germline-derived CDR1 and CDR2 are MNHEY and SVGEGT. There are 13 residues in the CDR3. The CDR3 DNA reads as TGTGCCAGCGGCCACCGCTTCTATCAGCCCCAGCATTTT. This translates into CASGHRFYQPQHF.

The chain is built from TRBV6-1 and TRBJ1-4; D not resolved. The V gene lost 4 bases and the J gene lost 3 bases, with 15 bases spanning the gap. This CDR3 is built from 16 residues. The germline V gene encodes CDR1 MNHNS and CDR2 SASEGT. The CDR3 DNA is TGTGCCAGCAGTGCCCTAGGGATTTGGTCTAATGAAAAACTGTTTTTT. Translating gives CASSALGIWSNEKLFF.

This sequence joins TRBV3-1 (or the pseudogene TRBV3-2) and TRBJ2-2; 9 nucleotides align to TRBD1. Per the germline V gene, CDR1 is LGHDT and CDR2 is YNNKEL (reference sequence). V gave up 4 bases and J gave up 4 bases; unmatched junction bases: 7. There are 16 residues in the CDR3. CDR3 residues: CASSPTGGEGTGELFF. Here the CDR3 DNA reads TGTGCCAGCAGCCCTACAGGGGGCGAGGGCACCGGGGAGCTGTTTTTT.

In nucleotides, the CDR3 is TGTGCCAGCAGCTTAGACAGGGCTAATGAAAAACTGTTTTTT. Residues: CASSLDRANEKLFF. V usage is TRBV7-2 and J usage is TRBJ1-4; D possibly corresponds to TRBD1 (6 bases). Germline CDR1 is SGHTA and CDR2 is FQGNSA. V dropped 1 base and J dropped 3 bases, with 6 bases sitting between them. The CDR3 is 14 residues long.